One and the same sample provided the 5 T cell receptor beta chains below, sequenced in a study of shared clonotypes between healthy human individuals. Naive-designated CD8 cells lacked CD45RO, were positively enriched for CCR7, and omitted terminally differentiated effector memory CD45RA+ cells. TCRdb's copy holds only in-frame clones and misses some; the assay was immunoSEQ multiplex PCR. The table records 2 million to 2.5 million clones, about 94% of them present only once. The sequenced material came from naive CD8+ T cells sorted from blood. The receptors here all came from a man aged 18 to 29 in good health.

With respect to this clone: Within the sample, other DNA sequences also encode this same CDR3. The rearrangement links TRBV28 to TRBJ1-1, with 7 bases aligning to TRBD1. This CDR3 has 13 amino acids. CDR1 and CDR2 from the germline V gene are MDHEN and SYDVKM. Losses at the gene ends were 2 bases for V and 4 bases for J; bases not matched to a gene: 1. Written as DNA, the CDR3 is TGTGCCAGCAGTTTAAGGGGGCGCACTGAAGCTTTCTTT. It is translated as CASSLRGRTEAFF.

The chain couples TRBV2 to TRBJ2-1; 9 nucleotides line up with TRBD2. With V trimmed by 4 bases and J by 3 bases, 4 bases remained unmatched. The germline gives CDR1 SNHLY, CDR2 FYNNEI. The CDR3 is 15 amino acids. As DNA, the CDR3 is TGTGCCAGCAGTGGGACTAGCGCCGGCTACAATGAGCAGTTCTTC. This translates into CASSGTSAGYNEQFF.

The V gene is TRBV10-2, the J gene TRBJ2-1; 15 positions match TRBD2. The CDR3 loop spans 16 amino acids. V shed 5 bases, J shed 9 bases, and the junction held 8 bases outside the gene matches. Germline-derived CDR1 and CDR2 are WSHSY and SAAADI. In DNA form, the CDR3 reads TGCGCCAGCAGTTACGGACTAGCGGGAGGGCCCGGTGAGCAGTTCTTC. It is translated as CASSYGLAGGPGEQFF.

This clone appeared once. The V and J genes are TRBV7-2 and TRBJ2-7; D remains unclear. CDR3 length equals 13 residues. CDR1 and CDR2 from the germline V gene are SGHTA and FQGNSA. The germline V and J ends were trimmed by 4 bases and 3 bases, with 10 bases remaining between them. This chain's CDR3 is CASSYYKNYEQYF. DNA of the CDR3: TGTGCCAGCAGCTACTATAAAAACTACGAGCAGTACTTC.

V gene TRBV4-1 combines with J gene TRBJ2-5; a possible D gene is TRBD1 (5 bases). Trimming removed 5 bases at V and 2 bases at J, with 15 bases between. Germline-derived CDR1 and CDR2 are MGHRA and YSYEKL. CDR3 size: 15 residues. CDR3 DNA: TGCGCCAGCAGCGTCCGTCAGACAGAACAAGAGACCCAGTACTTC. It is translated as CASSVRQTEQETQYF.